This T cell receptor (beta chain) derives from a study of T-cell reconstitution after alpha-beta-depleted transplantation in children. Broader study findings: Elevated TCRbeta diversity at day 60 was traced, in some patients, to surviving recipient T cells and thymic progenitors. It was newly produced T cells that mostly accounted for T-cell counts and diversity one year after transplant.

Unique molecular identifiers were used to barcode this TCRbeta library. TCRdb called the PCR reads again in MiXCR, with one record for every CDR3 protein. The table shows 500,000 to 650,000 distinct CDR3 sequences, with 10% to 15% occurring only once. With respect to this clonotype: Antigen: not known.

Germline CDR1 is GTSNPN and CDR2 is SVGIG (reference sequence). V lost 4 bases to trimming and J lost 2 bases; unmatched junction nucleotides: 5. The CDR3 consists of 14 residues. The sequences come from PBMCs, mostly from graft donor cells, collected 360 days after TCRalphabeta/CD19-depleted stem cell transplant. This TCR derives from a male patient between 10 and 17 years old who had a stem cell transplant for acute myeloid leukemia, so the T cells may come from the graft donor. The J gene is TRBJ2-7, the V gene TRBV30; the match to TRBD2 covers 10 bases. The CDR3 DNA reads as TGTGCCTGGACCTGGACTAGCGGACCCTACGAGCAGTACTTC. It translates to CAWTWTSGPYEQYF.